Below, 8 T cell receptor beta chains from the same sample are listed, as sequenced in a study of shared clonotypes between healthy human individuals. This table comes from immunoSEQ multiplex PCR, and its TCRdb copy is limited to in-frame clones, with some not included. The sample shows approximately 2,300,000 clones, just under 95% of them seen only once. Sequencing was done on a sample of naive CD4+ T cells from PBMCs. The subset was: CD45RA+ positively selected. These receptor sequences come from a man aged 18 to 30 in good health. Some clones in this sample may be carry-over from other donors' samples.

The genes are TRBV7-2 and TRBJ2-6, with D perhaps assigned TRBD1 or TRBD2 (6 bases each). From germline, CDR1 is SGHTA and CDR2 FQGNSA. The CDR3 totals 17 residues. The ends were cut back, 1 base at V and 1 base at J, with 11 bases in the middle. The CDR3 reads CASSLGGGTSGANVLTF. In DNA, the CDR3 is TGTGCCAGCAGCTTAGGTGGGGGGACATCTGGGGCCAACGTCCTGACTTTC. The whole variable domain, remainder taken from reference TRBV7-2 and TRBJ2-6, is GAGVSQSPSNKVTEKGKDVELRCDPISGHTALYWYRQSLGQGLEFLIYFQGNSAPDKSGLPSDRFSAERTGGSVSTLTIQRTQQEDSAVYLCASSLGGGTSGANVLTFGAGSRLTVL.

This chain connects TRBV9 to TRBJ2-5; 9 bases are shared with TRBD2. Germline CDR1 SGDLS, CDR2 YYNGEE. This CDR3 region has 17 residues. Germline trimming cut 3 bases from V and 2 bases from J; bases unmatched to any gene: 11. The chain's CDR3 is CASSARPWAGGQETQYF. DNA for the CDR3: TGTGCCAGCAGCGCGAGACCTTGGGCGGGAGGGCAAGAGACCCAGTACTTC.

As to this clone: In the same sample, other DNA sequences code for this CDR3. The V gene is TRBV5-4, the J gene TRBJ2-1; TRBD2 agrees at 11 bases. Germline values: CDR1 SGHNT, CDR2 YYREEE (reference sequence). This CDR3 has 15 residues. With V trimmed by 4 bases and J by 4 bases, 4 bases remained unmatched. For the CDR3, the DNA is TGTGCCAGCAGCGTAACTAGCGGGAGTTACAATGAGCAGTTCTTC. It encodes CASSVTSGSYNEQFF. Complete variable domain (other parts from reference TRBV5-4 and TRBJ2-1): ETGVTQSPTHLIKTRGQQVTLRCSSQSGHNTVSWYQQALGQGPQFIFQYYREEENGRGNFPPRFSGLQFPNYSSELNVNALELDDSALYLCASSVTSGSYNEQFFGPGTRLTVL.

The V and J genes are TRBV5-6 and TRBJ1-2; D call uncertain. The CDR3 length is 12 residues. From germline, CDR1 is SGHDT and CDR2 YYEEEE. V gave up 0 bases and J gave up 4 bases, with 4 bases separating them. CDR3 sequence (DNA): TGTGCCAGCAGCTTGGCCGCCTATGGCTACACCTTC. Protein product: CASSLAAYGYTF.

The chain is built from TRBV5-1 and TRBJ2-5; D is unresolved. The J call is in doubt because the DNA end fits TRBJ2-7 better. The CDR3 is made up of 14 amino acids. CDR1 and CDR2 from the germline V gene are SGHRS and YFSETQ. CDR3 in amino acids: CASSLGGSSYEQYF. CDR3 nucleotide sequence: TGCGCCAGCAGCTTGGGTGGCAGCTCCTACGAGCAGTACTTC.

The chain combines TRBV6-5 with TRBJ2-5; D is perhaps TRBD2 (6 bases). The CDR3 covers 16 residues. Germline CDR1 and CDR2: MNHEY and SVGAGI. V lost 0 bases, J lost 0 bases, and 11 bases lay in between. CDR3 sequence: CASSYSGRGYQETQYF. DNA of the CDR3: TGTGCCAGCAGTTACTCGGGGCGGGGATACCAAGAGACCCAGTACTTC.

This clone occurred once. Other DNA sequences within the sample encode an identical CDR3. This chain connects TRBV6-6 to TRBJ1-5; D might be TRBD1 (5 bases). Trimming left V 0 bases short and J 3 bases short, with 9 bases between. The germline V gene has CDR1 MNHNY and CDR2 SVGAGI (reference sequence). CDR3 length: 15 amino acids. The CDR3 loop is CASSYSGAFNQPQHF. CDR3 in DNA: TGTGCCAGCAGTTACTCAGGGGCGTTCAATCAGCCCCAGCATTTT.

V gene TRBV7-9 combines with J gene TRBJ2-5; D remains ambiguous. Matching the DNA end better, TRBJ2-7 makes the J call doubtful. Germline V CDR1 and CDR2: SEHNR, FQNEAQ (reference sequence). The CDR3 sequence is 12 residues long. CDR3 nucleotide sequence: TGTGCCAGCAGCCCTGGACGGGCCGAGCAGTACTTC. Translation gives CASSPGRAEQYF.